This TCR beta chain was sequenced in a study of response to subunit inactivated influenza vaccine. Study-wide results and limits: The study's authors posited that every seasonal influenza vaccination enlists few new T cells.

Worth noting for this clonotype: No antigen is known for it.

This CDR3 is built from 13 residues. Trimming left V 1 base short and J 10 bases short, with 12 bases between. TCRdb reanalysed the RT-PCR reads using MiXCR and keeps one entry per CDR3 protein. Of roughly 570,000 distinct CDR3 sequences in the sample, approximately 12% are singletons; the top ten hold about 12%. The chain employs TRBV12-3 or TRBV12-4 and TRBJ2-3, with D perhaps matching TRBD1 (6 bases). The clonotype comes from a man aged 45 to 65 who received an inactivated influenza vaccine. Material: PBMCs from blood, obtained more than 35 days after vaccination. Here the CDR3 DNA reads TGTGCCAGCAGTTTAGACAGGGTTAGTCCGCAGTATTTT. Translated: CASSLDRVSPQYF.